This T cell receptor (beta chain) was documented in a study of T cell responses to AZD1222 COVID-19 vaccine. Study-wide results and limits: Donors in the cohort were predominantly white British and more often female, and clonal diversity was possibly underestimated. Just a handful of AZD1222 recipients tested seropositive at baseline.

Sequencing was performed with immunoSEQ multiplex PCR; in TCRdb, only in-frame clones are kept and a portion is missing. The sample consists of approximately 120,000 clones, roughly nine tenths of them appearing once. Worth noting for this clone: Its antigen is unknown.

Trimming cost V 2 bases and J 5 bases, with 6 bases left between them. Germline CDR1 and CDR2: GTSNPN and SVGIG (reference sequence). The CDR3 is 12 amino acids. The TCR was taken from an adult in good health. Sample: peripheral blood, taken on day 0 of AZD1222 vaccination. This chain joins TRBV30 and TRBJ2-2; D not resolved. For the CDR3, the DNA is TGTGCCTGGAGTTTAGAAACCGGGGAGCTGTTTTTT. Its translation: CAWSLETGELFF.